The 22 T cell receptor beta chains below come from one sample, sequenced in a study of neurological immune-mediated disorders. Using its own MiXCR run on the 5' RACE reads, TCRdb lists one record per CDR3 protein. The sample includes some 86,000 distinct CDR3 sequences, 2.6% seen only once; the top ten take roughly 1.2%. The sample taken for sequencing was PBMCs. The source of these receptors is a woman aged 25 to 39 with multiple sclerosis.

This clonotype occurred many times. The chain couples TRBV7-2 to TRBJ2-3; 9 nucleotides agree with TRBD2. Per germline, CDR1 SGHTA and CDR2 FQGNSA. Losses at the gene ends were 1 base for V and 6 bases for J; bases not matched to a gene: 5. The CDR3 consists of 15 residues. CDR3 sequence: CASSLVGTSWDTQYF. DNA for the CDR3: TGTGCCAGCAGCTTAGTCGGGACTAGCTGGGATACGCAGTATTTT.

At least ten counts were recorded for this clonotype. The chain uses TRBV9 and TRBJ2-5; D might be TRBD2 (5 bases). V was cut by 0 bases and J by 5 bases, with 11 bases left in between. The CDR3 contains 14 residues. The V gene's germline CDR1 is SGDLS and CDR2 YYNGEE. In nucleotides, the CDR3 is TGTGCCAGCAGCGTAGGAGGGAGCGGCGAGACCCAGTACTTC. It specifies CASSVGGSGETQYF.

The chain combines TRBV5-5 with TRBJ2-3, with 12 bases identical to TRBD2. V shed 4 bases and J 5 bases; nucleotides not matched to a gene: 11. This CDR3 is 17 amino acids long. From germline, CDR1 is SGHKS and CDR2 YYEKEE (reference sequence). For the CDR3, the DNA is TGTGCCAGCAGCAGGCTGGGACTAGCGGGCGATGGAGATACGCAGTATTTT. This gives the protein CASSRLGLAGDGDTQYF.

The sample holds many counts of this clonotype. V and J are TRBV18 and TRBJ2-1; TRBD2 agrees at 7 bases. V gave up 6 bases and J gave up 5 bases; unmatched junction bases: 13. The CDR3 covers 16 residues. Germline values: CDR1 KGHSH, CDR2 LQKENI. CDR3 sequence reads: CASSQGGASGHNEQFF. The CDR3 region has the DNA TGTGCCAGCTCCCAAGGCGGAGCTAGCGGTCACAATGAGCAGTTCTTC. The variable domain in full, completed from reference TRBV18 and TRBJ2-1, reads NAGVMQNPRHLVRRRGQEARLRCSPMKGHSHVYWYRQLPEEGLKFMVYLQKENIIDESGMPKERFSAEFPKEGPSILRIQQVVRGDSAAYFCASSQGGASGHNEQFFGPGTRLTVL.

This clonotype was counted many times. The chain couples TRBV11-2 to TRBJ2-3; D may match TRBD1 or TRBD2 (5 bases each). Germline V gene lookup returns CDR1 SGHAT and CDR2 FQNNGV. V dropped 5 bases and J dropped 4 bases, with 7 bases sitting between them. This CDR3 region has 12 residues. The DNA for the CDR3 is TGTGCCAGCAGCCTGGGGGCAGATACGCAGTATTTT. Encoded protein: CASSLGADTQYF.

There are a few counts of this clonotype. Being one base from a much bigger clone, this may be a read error. The chain employs TRBV5-1 and TRBJ2-7; 7 bases agree with TRBD1. The CDR3 is made up of 16 amino acids. Per the germline V gene, CDR1 is SGHRS and CDR2 is YFSETQ. J was trimmed by 2 bases and V by 4 bases; bases with no gene match: 12. CDR3 sequence (DNA): TGCGCCAGCAGCAATTCCGACGGGACAGTAACCTACGAGCAGTACTTC. Its translation: CASSNSDGTVTYEQYF.

This clonotype has a count of ten or more. The rearrangement joins TRBV7-8 to TRBJ2-5; D not resolved. Trimming stripped 6 bases from V and 5 bases from J, with 13 bases between. Looked up from germline, CDR1 is SGHVS and CDR2 is FQNEAQ. This CDR3 has 13 residues. The CDR3 DNA sequence: TGTGCCAGCAGATCTGGCGGTGAGGAGACCCAGTACTTC. Amino acid sequence: CASRSGGEETQYF.

This clonotype was counted ten times or more. J is TRBJ2-2 and V is TRBV4-3; D is perhaps TRBD1 (5 bases). The CDR3 spans 13 residues. Germline V lookup: CDR1 LGHNA, CDR2 YSLEER. Deletions cut 0 bases from V and 8 bases from J, with 7 bases between. CDR3 nucleotide sequence: TGCGCCAGCAGCCAAGACAGGGTGGGGGAGCTGTTTTTT. Protein: CASSQDRVGELFF.

At least ten counts were recorded for this clonotype. V usage is TRBV6-2 or TRBV6-3 and J usage is TRBJ1-1, with 9 bases identical to TRBD1. Trimming cost V 6 bases and J 0 bases; bases outside gene matches: 8. The CDR3 has 16 residues. Germline V lookup: CDR1 MNHEY, CDR2 SVGEGT. CDR3 in amino acids: CASSPGQGKMNTEAFF. In DNA, the CDR3 is TGTGCCAGCAGCCCGGGACAGGGTAAAATGAACACTGAAGCTTTCTTT.

This clonotype was seen many times. The chain couples TRBV5-1 to TRBJ2-7; 7 nucleotides line up with TRBD2. The J segment lost 5 bases and the V segment lost 4 bases, leaving 15 bases of the junction unmatched. Germline V lookup: CDR1 SGHRS, CDR2 YFSETQ. CDR3 size: 16 residues. For the CDR3, the DNA is TGCGCCAGCAGCCTAGCGGCCGGGACTACGGTAGACGAGCAGTACTTC. Translation: CASSLAAGTTVDEQYF.

This clonotype came up many times. The V call is TRBV7-2, the J call TRBJ1-3; D is possibly TRBD1 (5 bases). The CDR3 has 16 amino acids. Germline V gene sequence: CDR1 SGHTA, CDR2 FQGNSA. V shed 2 bases and J shed 3 bases, with 14 bases lying between them. The CDR3 is CASSLRIGTDGNTIYF. Here the CDR3 DNA reads TGTGCCAGCAGCTTAAGGATAGGGACGGATGGAAACACCATATATTTT.

V is TRBV3-1 and J is TRBJ2-1; 10 nucleotides align to TRBD2. V shed 0 bases and J 5 bases; nucleotides not matched to a gene: 7. Germline V gives CDR1 LGHDT, CDR2 YNNKEL (reference sequence). The CDR3 extends over 17 amino acids. As DNA, the CDR3 is TGTGCCAGCAGCCAAGAAACCGGGACTAGCGTTCACAATGAGCAGTTCTTC. It is translated as CASSQETGTSVHNEQFF.

This clonotype was recorded many times. The genes are TRBV5-6 and TRBJ1-3; D is uncertain. Per germline, CDR1 SGHDT and CDR2 YYEEEE. The CDR3 length is 13 residues. V shed 6 bases and J shed 0 bases, with 7 bases lying between them. CDR3 amino acids: CASKRFSGNTIYF. The CDR3 DNA follows: TGTGCCAGCAAGAGGTTCTCTGGAAACACCATATATTTT.

This clonotype has ten or more counts. The chain links TRBV5-1 to TRBJ2-2; tentative D call: TRBD2 (5 bases). The CDR3 extends over 14 amino acids. Germline loops: CDR1 SGHRS, CDR2 YFSETQ. The V gene lost 0 bases and the J gene lost 6 bases, with 9 bases spanning the gap. CDR3 region: CASSLGGFPGELFF. The CDR3 DNA follows: TGCGCCAGCAGCTTGGGAGGGTTTCCCGGGGAGCTGTTTTTT.

Comment on this clonotype: A read error may account for a junction end that differs from germline. The genes are TRBV5-1 and TRBJ2-1, with no clear D. CDR3 size: 12 residues. The germline CDR1 and CDR2 sequences are SGHRS and YFSETQ. CDR3 region: CTSSLTVDEQFF. CDR3 coding DNA: TGCACCAGCAGCTTGACTGTGGATGAGCAGTTCTTC. Supplemented by reference TRBV5-1 and TRBJ2-1, the full variable domain reads KAGVTQTPRYLIKTRGQQVTLSCSPISGHRSVSWYQQTPGQGLQFLFEYFSETQRNKGNFPGRFSGRQFSNSRSEMNVSTLELGDSALYLCTSSLTVDEQFFGPGTRLTVL.

This clonotype showed up many times. The genes are TRBV5-1 and TRBJ2-3, with 8 positions matching TRBD1. J was trimmed by 5 bases and V by 0 bases; bases with no gene match: 2. There are 14 residues in the CDR3. Germline loops: CDR1 SGHRS, CDR2 YFSETQ. The CDR3 region is CASSLEQGGDTQYF. The CDR3 coding sequence is TGCGCCAGCAGCTTGGAACAGGGGGGAGATACGCAGTATTTT.

This clonotype was observed many times. V gene TRBV20-1 combines with J gene TRBJ2-3; 10 bases are shared with TRBD2. CDR3 length: 16 amino acids. After removal of 3 bases from V and 5 bases from J, the junction contained 11 bases not matched to a gene. Germline V CDR1 and CDR2: DFQATT, SNEGSKA (reference sequence). The CDR3 reads CSASVRSGRAGDTQYF. The DNA of the CDR3 is TGCAGTGCTAGTGTTCGCAGCGGGAGGGCCGGAGATACGCAGTATTTT.

This clonotype has ten or more counts. The chain couples TRBV20-1 to TRBJ2-7; tentatively, D is TRBD1 (5 bases). Germline V lookup: CDR1 DFQATT, CDR2 SNEGSKA (reference sequence). The CDR3 is made up of 15 amino acids. V was pared by 4 bases and J by 3 bases, with 19 bases between. The CDR3 sequence is CSATHQGNGLYEQYF. The CDR3 DNA follows: TGCAGTGCTACCCACCAGGGAAATGGGCTCTACGAGCAGTACTTC.

The sample holds many counts of this clonotype. This sequence joins TRBV20-1 and TRBJ2-7, with 8 nucleotides matching TRBD1. The germline V gene has CDR1 DFQATT and CDR2 SNEGSKA (reference sequence). Trimming removed 3 bases from V and 3 bases from J; junction bases left unmatched: 4. The CDR3 has 13 amino acids. CDR3 DNA: TGCAGTGCTAGGCGGACAGGGAACTACGAGCAGTACTTC. As protein: CSARRTGNYEQYF.

The gene calls are TRBV6-1 and TRBJ2-7; tentative D call: TRBD2 (5 bases). The CDR3 sequence is 14 residues long. Germline assignment: CDR1 MNHNS and CDR2 SASEGT. V was shortened by 3 bases and J by 2 bases, with 11 bases between the two germline ends. The DNA of the CDR3 is TGTGCCAGCAGTGATTGGACTGGAACCTACGAGCAGTACTTC. Protein product: CASSDWTGTYEQYF.

The sample holds many counts of this clonotype. The CDR3: CASSYQGRQPQHF. The CDR3 nucleotides are TGTGCCAGCAGTTACCAGGGTCGCCAGCCCCAGCATTTT. The chain recombines TRBV12-3 or TRBV12-4 with TRBJ1-5, with D perhaps TRBD1 (5 bases). The CDR3 loop spans 13 amino acids. Between the trimmed V and J ends, which lost 4 bases and 7 bases, there was a span of 11 bases.

This clonotype was found many times. The chain links TRBV12-3 or TRBV12-4 to TRBJ2-1; TRBD1 aligns across 10 bases. The CDR3 spans 15 residues. The trim removed 6 bases at V and 4 bases at J, leaving 6 bases unmatched. The CDR3 DNA reads TGTGCCAGCAGGAGGGGACAGGGGTCGTACAATGAGCAGTTCTTC. It specifies CASRRGQGSYNEQFF.